This T cell receptor (beta chain) was observed in a study of cytomegalovirus exposure and HLA in healthy donors. Study outcomes and limitations: The authors later found TCR association rates varying by HLA locus, with DRB1 most and HLA-C fewest.

Unrecorded immune exposures were likely, despite nominal health at sampling. Comments on this clone: Its antigen is as yet unknown.

J gave up 8 bases and V 5 bases, and 5 bases lay outside the gene matches. CDR1 SEHNR and CDR2 FQNEAQ come from the germline V gene (reference sequence). The length of the CDR3 is 13 residues. The PCR had 60 Vbeta and 13 Jbeta primers. TCRdb keeps only in-frame clones here, not all; method: immunoSEQ multiplex PCR. The sample has about 140,000 clones, and its top ten clones hold 2% to 2.5%. This sequence joins TRBV7-9 and TRBJ2-1; 8 nucleotides line up with TRBD2. The sequencing input was PBMCs. The receptor comes from a woman younger than 30 in good health and CMV-seronegative. The CDR3 DNA reads TGTGCCAGCAGCCCGGGGGGGGTCCATGAGCAGTTCTTC. Translating it yields CASSPGGVHEQFF.